This T cell receptor beta chain was captured by sequencing in a study of CD8+ T cells in alopecia areata. Study summary: Tofacitinib continued for 6 to 18 months and was then withheld for 6 months. Findings and caveats of the study: Scalp sequencing also captures normal skin's resident alphabeta T cells. Lesional scalp, especially alopecia totalis/universalis, showed higher clonality than normal scalp.

The sequencing template was cDNA reverse transcribed from extracted RNA. TCRdb's copy holds only in-frame clones and misses some; the assay was immunoSEQ multiplex PCR. The sample lists fewer than 200,000 clones, 59% occurring once. Trimming took 1 base from V and 9 from J; bases not matched to a gene: 9. The CDR3 runs 16 residues. The germline V gene has CDR1 SEHNR and CDR2 FQNEAQ (reference sequence). Concerning this clone: The antigen remains unidentified.

The sequence was collected from a human donor with alopecia areata. The starting material was CD4+ T cells sorted from blood, obtained at week 0. This chain joins TRBV7-9 and TRBJ2-6, with 7 bases that match TRBD1. The CDR3 DNA is TGTGCCAGCAGCTTAGTTGGGGACAGACTTAACAACGTCCTGACTTTC. This gives the protein CASSLVGDRLNNVLTF.